This record covers a single T cell receptor beta chain. Generated by immunoSEQ multiplex PCR, the TCRdb table keeps only in-frame clones and is missing some. The sample yields around 95,000 clones, 87% seen once. This sample was taken from a study of control samples from healthy donors and cancer patients. V lost 2 bases, J lost 4 bases, and 5 bases stayed unmatched. Germline values: CDR1 KGHSH, CDR2 LQKENI. The CDR3 totals 15 residues. The chain recombines TRBV18 with TRBJ1-5; TRBD1 aligns across 7 bases. The TCR originated in a woman between 50 and 59 years old in good health. Sequencing was done on a sample of blood. This CDR3 reads CASSPADRRNQPQHF. The CDR3 nucleotides are TGTGCCAGCTCACCAGCGGACAGGAGGAATCAGCCCCAGCATTTT.